Sequencing of this TCR beta chain was carried out in a study of tumor-infiltrating lymphocytes in localized non-small cell lung cancer. For the study at large: From each patient, both tumor and uninvolved lung, non-adjacent to tumor, were sampled.

This clone was observed a handful of times. Its antigen remains unknown. The CDR3 spans 14 residues. Overall study findings and caveats: Only some patients had TCR sequencing, depending on available tissue. No link was found between tumor T-cell fraction and recurrence-free survival. TCRbeta sequencing showed higher T cell infiltration in tumors than uninvolved lung.

The repertoire was sequenced with immunoSEQ multiplex PCR; TCRdb's copy has only in-frame clones and lacks some. Here the sample spans approximately 24,000 clones, 60% to 75% being singletons. Sequenced input: lung tumor tissue. This TCR derives from a human donor with non-small cell lung cancer. The gene calls are TRBV21-1 and TRBJ1-1; the table assigns TRBD1, which was not confirmed against the DNA. TRBV21-1 counts as a pseudogene. CDR3 sequence reads: CASSLKRGSREAFF. CDR3 bases: TGTGCCAGCAGCCTTAAAAGGGGCAGCCGTGAAGCTTTCTTT.